This record concerns one T cell receptor (beta chain) sequence. As yet, its antigen is unknown. These data belong to a study of cytomegalovirus exposure and HLA in healthy donors. The PCR contained 60 Vbeta and 13 Jbeta primers. Measured with immunoSEQ multiplex PCR; TCRdb has only the in-frame clones, and not every one. This sample yields 150,000 or so clones, of which around 75% are seen a single time; 2.5% to 3.5% belongs to the top ten. Study-wide results and caveats: Later analysis suggested most CMV-associated TCR beta chains were HLA-restricted. A later analysis linked a missense DCLRE1C variant to TCR beta V- and J-gene trimming. Sequencing likely caused a cluster of highly shared sequence variants. There were several of the most significant clusters that appeared linked to common viral pathogens in a later analysis.

Germline trimming cut 2 bases from V and 5 bases from J; bases unmatched to any gene: 7. Looked up from germline, CDR1 is KGHSH and CDR2 is LQKENI. This CDR3 is built from 16 residues. The genes are TRBV18 and TRBJ2-2; 8 nucleotides agree with TRBD1. The origin of this receptor is a male donor in good health and CMV-seronegative. The sequenced sample consisted of PBMCs. The CDR3, as DNA: TGTGCCAGCTCACCAGGCGGACAGGGTGGGACCGGGGAGCTGTTTTTT. This codes for CASSPGGQGGTGELFF.